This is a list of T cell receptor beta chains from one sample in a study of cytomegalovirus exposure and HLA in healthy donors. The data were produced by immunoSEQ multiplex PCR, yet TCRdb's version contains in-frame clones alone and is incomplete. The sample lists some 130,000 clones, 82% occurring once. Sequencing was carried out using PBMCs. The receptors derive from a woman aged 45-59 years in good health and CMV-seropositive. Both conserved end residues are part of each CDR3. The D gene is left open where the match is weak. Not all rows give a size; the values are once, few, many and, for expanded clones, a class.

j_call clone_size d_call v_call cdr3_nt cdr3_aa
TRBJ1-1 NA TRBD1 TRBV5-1 TGCGCCAGCAGCTTGGCTACAACAGGGGTGACTGAAGCTTTCTTT CASSLATTGVTEAFF
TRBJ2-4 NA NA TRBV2 TGTGCCAGCACTGGCGGTTCCTTGGACAAAAACATTCAGTACTTC CASTGGSLDKNIQYF
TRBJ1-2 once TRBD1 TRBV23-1 TGCGCCAGCAGTCAACCTCCGACTGGCATCGACAGGGGCGGCCTCATTAGGGGCTACACCTTC CASSQPPTGIDRGGLIRGYTF
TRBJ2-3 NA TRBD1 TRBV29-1 TGCAGCGGGGGTCTGGGACAGCTCACAGATACGCAGTATTTT CSGGLGQLTDTQYF
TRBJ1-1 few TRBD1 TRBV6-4 TGTGCCACCCGGGCAGGGGGCGGGAGCACTGAAGCTTTCTTT CATRAGGGSTEAFF
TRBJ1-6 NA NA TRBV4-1 TGCGCCAGCAGCAAGAGTGGGACACAAGCCTCGCCCCTCCACTTT CASSKSGTQASPLHF
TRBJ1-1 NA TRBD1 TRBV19 TGTGCCAGTAGTCCACAGGGGGAGAACACTGAAGCTTTCTTT CASSPQGENTEAFF
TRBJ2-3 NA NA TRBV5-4 TGTGCCAGCAGCTTATCCGTGACAGATACGCAGTATTTT CASSLSVTDTQYF
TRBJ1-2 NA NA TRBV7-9 TGTTCCAGCAGCTTAGGGGACACCCAGTTTTACTATGGCTACACCTTC CSSSLGDTQFYYGYTF
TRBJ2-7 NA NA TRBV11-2 TGTGCCAGCAGCTTAACAGGGACCTCCTACGAGCAGTACTTC CASSLTGTSYEQYF
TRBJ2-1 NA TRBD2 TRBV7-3 TGTGCCAGCAGCCACAGCGGGATATACAATGAGCAGTTCTTC CASSHSGIYNEQFF
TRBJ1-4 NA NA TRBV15 TGTGCCACCAGCAGAGTGAAGGGAGCAACTAATGAAAAACTGTTTTTT CATSRVKGATNEKLFF
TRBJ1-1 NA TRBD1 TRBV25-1 TGTGCCAGCAGTGATCCGGGACAGGGAGACACTGAAGCTTTCTTT CASSDPGQGDTEAFF
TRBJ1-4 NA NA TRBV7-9 TGTGCCAGCAGCGATCCCGGGAGTACCGTGGGAAAACTGTTTTTT CASSDPGSTVGKLFF
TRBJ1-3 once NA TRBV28 TGTGCCAGCTGCCTAGGAGGAGCCACTGGAAACACCATATATTTT CASCLGGATGNTIYF
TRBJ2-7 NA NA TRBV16 TGTGCCAGCAGCCAATCGAAGGGGATTGAACTCTCCTACGAGCAGTACTTC CASSQSKGIELSYEQYF
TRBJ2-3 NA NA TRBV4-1 TGCGCCAGCAGCCTCCGGACTAGCACAGATACGCAGTATTTT CASSLRTSTDTQYF
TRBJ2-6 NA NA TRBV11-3 TGTGCCAGCAGCTTAGGTCATTCTGGGGCCAACGTCCTGACTTTC CASSLGHSGANVLTF
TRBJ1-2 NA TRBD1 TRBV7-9 TGTGCCAGCAGCTCAAACAGGGGGCATGGCTACACCTTC CASSSNRGHGYTF
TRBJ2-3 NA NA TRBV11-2 TGTGCCAGCAGCTTAGGGGAGTTTACTACAGATACGCAGTATTTT CASSLGEFTTDTQYF
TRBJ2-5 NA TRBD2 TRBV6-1 TGTGCCAGCAGTGAAATAGCGGGAGACGGGGAGACCCAGTACTTC CASSEIAGDGETQYF
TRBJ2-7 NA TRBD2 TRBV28 TGTGCCAGCAGTTTCCTAGCGGGAGGGTCCTACGAGCAGTACTTC CASSFLAGGSYEQYF
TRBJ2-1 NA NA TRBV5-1 TGCGCCAGCAGCTCCCCTGGAGGGGTTGGGGACAATGAGCAGTTCTTC CASSSPGGVGDNEQFF
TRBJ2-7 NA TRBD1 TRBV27 TGTGCCAGCAGTAGGGACAGAAGCTCCTACGAGCAGTACTTC CASSRDRSSYEQYF
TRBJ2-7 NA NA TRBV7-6 TGTGCCAGCAGCCGCGGCGACTACGAGCAGTACTTC CASSRGDYEQYF
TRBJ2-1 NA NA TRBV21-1 TGTGCCAGCAGCAAACAGGACAGGGGCGATAACAATGAGCAGTTCTTC CASSKQDRGDNNEQFF
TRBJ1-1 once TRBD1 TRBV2 TGTGCCAGCAGGAGGGACAGGGTCTCTGAAGCTTTCTTT CASRRDRVSEAFF
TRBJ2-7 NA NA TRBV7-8 TGTGCCAGCAGCCAAAACAGAAACTACGAGCAGTACTTC CASSQNRNYEQYF
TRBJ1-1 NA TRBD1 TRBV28 TGTGCCAGCAGTTGGGGACAGGGGGAAACTGAAGCTTTCTTT CASSWGQGETEAFF
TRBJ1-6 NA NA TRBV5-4 TGTGCCAGCAGCTTGGACCCAACAGGGACCTATAATTCACCCCTCCACTTT CASSLDPTGTYNSPLHF
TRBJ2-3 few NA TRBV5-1 TGCGCCAGCAGCTTGGTCCAGGGCACAGATACGCAGTATTTT CASSLVQGTDTQYF